This is a list of T cell receptor beta chains from one sample in a study of T cells after yellow fever vaccination. TCRdb itself ran the 5' RACE reads through MiXCR, one entry per CDR3 protein. Of around 49,000 distinct CDR3 sequences in the sample, 6.8% were seen once. Source: CD8+ T cells not binding an NS4B(214-222) dextramer, sorted from PBMCs, taken 45 days after the yellow fever booster vaccination. Receptors were obtained from a man aged 30 to 39 who received the YFV17D yellow fever vaccine. CDR3s include the opening cysteine and the closing phenylalanine or tryptophan. A D gene is named only where the DNA matches it firmly. Clone sizes are given selectively: once, few, many, or a class where the clone is expanded.

many	TRBD2	13	TRBV20-1	TRBJ2-7	TGCAGTGCCCTACCCGGGACTAGCTACGAGCAGTACTTC	CSALPGTSYEQYF
few	.	11	TRBV11-2	TRBJ1-1	TGTGCCAGCAGCTTAATGACAGGAGCTTTCTTT	CASSLMTGAFF
many	.	11	TRBV6-2/TRBV6-3	TRBJ2-1	TGTGCCAGCAGTTACGGTCGGATTCAGTTCTTC	CASSYGRIQFF
many	.	11	TRBV7-9	TRBJ2-7	TGTGCCAGCAGCAACGGCTACGAGCAGTACTTC	CASSNGYEQYF
many	TRBD2	16	TRBV25-1	TRBJ2-1	TGTGCCAGCAGTCCCAAGGGAGGGAGGGCCTTCAATGAGCAGTTCTTC	CASSPKGGRAFNEQFF
.	TRBD2	16	TRBV6-5	TRBJ2-5	TGTGCCAGCAGTTACACTGCGGGAGCGATACAAGAGACCCAGTACTTC	CASSYTAGAIQETQYF
many	TRBD2	19	TRBV27	TRBJ2-2	TGTGCCAGCAGTTTGTTACGGGACCCGCGGGGGGACTACACCGGGGAGCTGTTTTTT	CASSLLRDPRGDYTGELFF
many	.	13	TRBV15	TRBJ1-5	TGTGCCACCAGCAGAGTTGAGAATCAGCCCCAGCATTTT	CATSRVENQPQHF
many	TRBD2	14	TRBV27	TRBJ2-7	TGTGCCAGCAGTCCACTAGCGAGGGGCTACGAGCAGTACTTC	CASSPLARGYEQYF
many	.	14	TRBV27	TRBJ1-4	TGTGCCAGCAGTTTATTGGACGGGTCTGGAAAACTGTTTTTT	CASSLLDGSGKLFF
.	.	15	TRBV11-2	TRBJ1-2	TGTGCCAGCAGCTTAGGGTCCGGTGTCCACTATGGCTACACCTTC	CASSLGSGVHYGYTF
few	.	15	TRBV20-1	TRBJ2-1	TGCAGTGCTTCCCGGACTGACCGCGACTACAATGAGCAGTTCTTC	CSASRTDRDYNEQFF
.	TRBD2	17	TRBV9	TRBJ2-1	TGTGCCAGCAGCGTAGCCGGAGCGGGAGCTGTTTACAATGAGCAGTTCTTC	CASSVAGAGAVYNEQFF
.	TRBD1	15	TRBV11-2	TRBJ2-7	TGTGCCAGCAGCTCCCGGGACAGGGGGCACTACGAGCAGTACTTC	CASSSRDRGHYEQYF
few	.	16	TRBV7-8	TRBJ2-5	TGTGCCAGCAGCCAAAGGGGTGCGGGGTACCAAGAGACCCAGTACTTC	CASSQRGAGYQETQYF
few	.	15	TRBV19	TRBJ1-5	TGTGCCAGTAGTATAGTTGGAGGGGCCAATCAGCCCCAGCATTTT	CASSIVGGANQPQHF
.	.	13	TRBV11-2	TRBJ2-4	TGTGCCAGCAGCTTAGATCTGATAAACATTCAGTACTTC	CASSLDLINIQYF
many	.	14	TRBV20-1	TRBJ2-1	TGCAGTGCTAGACTGGACTTCGCCTACAATGAGCAGTTCTTC	CSARLDFAYNEQFF
.	.	15	TRBV5-5	TRBJ2-5	TGTGCCAGCAGCTTGGTTCGGGGACACCATGAGACCCAGTACTTC	CASSLVRGHHETQYF
many	TRBD2	17	TRBV5-1	TRBJ2-1	TGCGCCAGCAGCTTGGTAGCCAGCGGGAGAGTCTACAATGAGCAGTTCTTC	CASSLVASGRVYNEQFF
many	TRBD1	15	TRBV28	TRBJ2-7	TGTGCCAGCAGTTTATACTCGGGACAGGCCTACGAGCAGTACTTC	CASSLYSGQAYEQYF
few	TRBD2	15	TRBV11-2	TRBJ2-1	TGTGCCAGCAGCCGAGGGACTAGCGGGAGAAATGAGCAGTTCTTC	CASSRGTSGRNEQFF
.	.	13	TRBV28	TRBJ2-5	TGTGCCAGCAGCCCAACCTCACAAGAGACCCAGTACTTC	CASSPTSQETQYF
many	TRBD2	16	TRBV10-3	TRBJ2-3	TGTGCCATCAGTGATACAGCGGGAGGGCCAGCAGATACGCAGTATTTT	CAISDTAGGPADTQYF
.	TRBD2	16	TRBV10-2	TRBJ2-3	TGCGCCAGCAGGGGGACTAGCGGGAGGGTCGCAGATACGCAGTATTTT	CASRGTSGRVADTQYF
many	.	12	TRBV29-1	TRBJ2-7	TGCAGCGTTGGTGCGGTGTCCTACGAGCAGTACTTC	CSVGAVSYEQYF
many	.	16	TRBV6-1	TRBJ2-7	TGTGCCAGCAGTGGATTTGGGACCACGACACACTACGAGCAGTACTTC	CASSGFGTTTHYEQYF
many	.	15	TRBV7-6	TRBJ2-7	TGTGCCAGCAGCTTAGCGCGGGACAGAGCCTACGAGCAGTACTTC	CASSLARDRAYEQYF
many	TRBD2	17	TRBV5-1	TRBJ2-1	TGCGCCAGCAGCTCGGGGAGCGGGATGCTCTCCTACAATGAGCAGTTCTTC	CASSSGSGMLSYNEQFF
many	TRBD2	13	TRBV12-3/TRBV12-4	TRBJ2-2	TGTGCCAGCAGTTTGGGAGGGACCGGGGAGCTGTTTTTT	CASSLGGTGELFF
.	.	13	TRBV5-4	TRBJ1-2	TGTGCCACCCGACCACGGGAAGTCTATGGCTACACCTTC	CATRPREVYGYTF
many	TRBD1	14	TRBV4-3	TRBJ2-1	TGCGCCAGCAGCCCCACGGACAGGGCGTATGAGCAGTTCTTC	CASSPTDRAYEQFF
many	.	14	TRBV12-3/TRBV12-4	TRBJ2-2	TGTGCCAGCAGTGATCTTGGGAACACCGGGGAGCTGTTTTTT	CASSDLGNTGELFF
many	.	14	TRBV6-2/TRBV6-3	TRBJ1-5	TGTGCCAGCACTCTGTCGAGTCTGGTGCAGCCCCAGCATTTT	CASTLSSLVQPQHF
many	.	16	TRBV7-2	TRBJ1-2	TGTGCCAGCAGCTTAGTATCACAGTCCATTAACTATGGCTACACCTTC	CASSLVSQSINYGYTF
many	.	17	TRBV5-1	TRBJ1-6	TGCGCCAGCACTGCACTCGACCCAACCTCCTATAATTCACCCCTCCACTTT	CASTALDPTSYNSPLHF
many	.	13	TRBV12-3/TRBV12-4	TRBJ1-2	TGTGCCAGCAGTTTTGGCGGCGGCTATGGCTACACCTTC	CASSFGGGYGYTF
.	.	18	TRBV6-5	TRBJ2-5	TGTGCCAGCAGTTACACGACCCCCCTATATAGGGACGGAGAGACCCAGTACTTC	CASSYTTPLYRDGETQYF
many	TRBD2	16	TRBV4-1	TRBJ2-1	TGCGCCAGCAGCCAAGATGGGACTAGCATCGTCAATGAGCAGTTCTTC	CASSQDGTSIVNEQFF
many	.	13	TRBV27	TRBJ2-7	TGTGCCAGCAGTTTCTCAAGAACCTACGAGCAGTACTTC	CASSFSRTYEQYF
many	TRBD2	15	TRBV2	TRBJ2-7	TGTGCCAGCAGTGAAGGGAGGACTAGGTCCTACGAGCAGTACTTC	CASSEGRTRSYEQYF
.	TRBD1	13	TRBV5-4	TRBJ2-1	TGTGCCAGCAGCCCCGGGACAGGTATTGAGCAGTTCTTC	CASSPGTGIEQFF